The T cell receptor (beta chain) described here comes from a study of cytomegalovirus exposure and HLA in healthy donors. Study-wide findings and caveats: Highly shared variants forming one cluster were likely a sequencing artifact. Rare TCR sequences dominated, though some public TCRs recurred in many donors. Common viral pathogens seemed to be connected with several of the most significant clusters, according to a later analysis.

The PCR made use of 60 Vbeta and 13 Jbeta primers. Profiling relied on immunoSEQ multiplex PCR, and the TCRdb table lists in-frame clones only, not all of them. Among roughly 80,000 clones listed, around two thirds were seen once. On this clone itself: Its antigen is currently unknown.

The CDR3 spans 15 residues. V trimming: 7 bases; J trimming: 5 bases; junction bases outside the gene matches: 8. Germline V gene lookup returns CDR1 LNHDA and CDR2 SQIVND (reference sequence). The sequence was obtained from a woman aged 45 to 65 in good health and CMV-seropositive. The V call is TRBV19, the J call TRBJ2-1; 10 nucleotides align to TRBD2. Material: PBMCs. This CDR3 is CASTFSGGPNNEQFF. CDR3 DNA sequence: TGTGCCAGTACCTTTAGCGGGGGGCCTAACAATGAGCAGTTCTTC. The variable domain in full, completed from reference TRBV19 and TRBJ2-1, reads DGGITQSPKYLFRKEGQNVTLSCEQNLNHDAMYWYRQDPGQGLRLIYYSQIVNDFQKGDIAEGYSVSREKKESFPLTVTSAQKNPTAFYLCASTFSGGPNNEQFFGPGTRLTVL.